This T cell receptor beta chain was retrieved from a study of blood T cells in healthy people across ages. Study at large: For every two T cells, template switching captured about one barcoded beta molecule.

Primers used in a second PCR of about 6 to 11 cycles were a sample-barcoded 5' primer and a J-beta primer mix. TCRdb passed the 5' RACE reads through MiXCR, listing each CDR3 protein once. The table records over a million distinct CDR3 sequences, 59% of them present only once. The CDR3 runs 15 residues. Germline V CDR1 and CDR2: SGHTA, FQGNSA. V lost 6 bases and J lost 6; bases outside the gene matches: 9. This clonotype was counted a single time. The J gene is TRBJ2-1, the V gene TRBV7-2; 9 positions agree with TRBD2. Sequencing was carried out using blood. The source of this sequence is a man aged 18 to 29 in good health. The CDR3 DNA reads as TGTGCCAGCAGTCCTGGGGCTAGCGGGGCCAATGAGCAGTTCTTC. Translating gives CASSPGASGANEQFF.